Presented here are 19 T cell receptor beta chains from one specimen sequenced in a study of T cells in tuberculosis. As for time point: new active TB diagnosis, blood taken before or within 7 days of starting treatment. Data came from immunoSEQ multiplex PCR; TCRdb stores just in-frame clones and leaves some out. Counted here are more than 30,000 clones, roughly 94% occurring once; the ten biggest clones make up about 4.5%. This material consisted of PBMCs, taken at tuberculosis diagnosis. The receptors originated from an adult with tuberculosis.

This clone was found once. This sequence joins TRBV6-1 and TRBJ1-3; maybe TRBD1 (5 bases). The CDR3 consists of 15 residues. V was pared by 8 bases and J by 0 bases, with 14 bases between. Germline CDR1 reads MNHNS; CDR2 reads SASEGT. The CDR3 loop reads CASPSPGGSGNTIYF. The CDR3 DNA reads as TGTGCCAGCCCATCCCCGGGGGGCTCTGGAAACACCATATATTTT.

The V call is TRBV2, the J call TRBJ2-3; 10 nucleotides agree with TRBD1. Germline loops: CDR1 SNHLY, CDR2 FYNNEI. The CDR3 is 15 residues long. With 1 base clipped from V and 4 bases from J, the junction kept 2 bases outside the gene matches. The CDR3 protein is CASSEGGQGADTQYF. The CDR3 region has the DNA TGTGCCAGCAGTGAAGGCGGACAGGGGGCAGATACGCAGTATTTT.

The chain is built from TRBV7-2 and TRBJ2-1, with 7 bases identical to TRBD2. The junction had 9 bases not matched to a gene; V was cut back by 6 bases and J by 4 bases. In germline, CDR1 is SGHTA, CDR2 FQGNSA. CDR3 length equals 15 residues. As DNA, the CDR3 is TGTGCCAGCAGTCCCCGAGCGGGGTTATACAATGAGCAGTTCTTC. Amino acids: CASSPRAGLYNEQFF.

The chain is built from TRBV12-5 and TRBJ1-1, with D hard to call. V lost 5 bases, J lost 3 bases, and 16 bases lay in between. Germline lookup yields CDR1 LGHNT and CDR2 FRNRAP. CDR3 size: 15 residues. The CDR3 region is CASGARWVADTEAFF. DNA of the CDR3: TGTGCTAGTGGTGCGAGGTGGGTTGCGGACACTGAAGCTTTCTTT.

The CDR3 bases are TGTGCCAGCAGGGCCCTGGCGGGGGGGTACAATGAGCAGTTCTTC. It specifies CASRALAGGYNEQFF. J is TRBJ2-1 and V is TRBV2, with TRBD2 matching over 9 bases. With V trimmed by 6 bases and J by 4 bases, 7 bases remained unmatched. The CDR3 is made up of 15 amino acids. Germline CDR1 reads SNHLY; CDR2 reads FYNNEI.

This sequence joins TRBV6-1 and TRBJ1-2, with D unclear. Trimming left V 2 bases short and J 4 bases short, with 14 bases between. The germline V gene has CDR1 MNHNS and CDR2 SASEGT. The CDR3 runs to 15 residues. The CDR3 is CASSEQRTGTYGYTF. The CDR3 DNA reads TGTGCCAGCAGTGAACAAAGGACGGGAACCTATGGCTACACCTTC.

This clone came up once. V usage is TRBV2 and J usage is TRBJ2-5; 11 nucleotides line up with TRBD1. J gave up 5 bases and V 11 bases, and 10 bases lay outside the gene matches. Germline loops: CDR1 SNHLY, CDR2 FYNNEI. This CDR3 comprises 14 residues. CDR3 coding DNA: TGTGCCGGAAGACGGACAGGGGGCCAGGAGACCCAGTACTTC. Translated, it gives CAGRRTGGQETQYF.

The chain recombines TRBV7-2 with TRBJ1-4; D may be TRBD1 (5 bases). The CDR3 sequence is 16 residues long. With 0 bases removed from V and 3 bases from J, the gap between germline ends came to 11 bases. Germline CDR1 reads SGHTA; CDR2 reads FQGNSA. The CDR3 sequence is CASSLALRVSNEKLFF. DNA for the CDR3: TGTGCCAGCAGCTTAGCGCTCAGGGTATCTAATGAAAAACTGTTTTTT.

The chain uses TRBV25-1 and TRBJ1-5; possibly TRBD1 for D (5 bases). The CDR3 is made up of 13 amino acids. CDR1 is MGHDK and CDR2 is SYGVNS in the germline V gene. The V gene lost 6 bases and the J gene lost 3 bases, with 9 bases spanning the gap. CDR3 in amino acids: CASSRQNNQPQHF. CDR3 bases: TGTGCCAGCAGCCGACAGAACAATCAGCCCCAGCATTTT.

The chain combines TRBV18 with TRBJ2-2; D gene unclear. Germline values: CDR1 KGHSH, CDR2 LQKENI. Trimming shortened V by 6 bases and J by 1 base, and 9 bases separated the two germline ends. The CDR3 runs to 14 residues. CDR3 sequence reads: CASSGERNTGELFF. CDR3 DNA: TGTGCCAGCTCTGGTGAGAGGAACACCGGGGAGCTGTTTTTT.

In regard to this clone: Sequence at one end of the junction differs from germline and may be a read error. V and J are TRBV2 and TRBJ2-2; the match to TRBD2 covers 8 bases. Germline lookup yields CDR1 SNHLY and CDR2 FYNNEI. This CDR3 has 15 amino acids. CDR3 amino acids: CASLFRGGTTGKLFF. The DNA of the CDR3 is TGTGCCAGCCTTTTTCGGGGGGGGACTACCGGGAAGCTGTTTTTT.

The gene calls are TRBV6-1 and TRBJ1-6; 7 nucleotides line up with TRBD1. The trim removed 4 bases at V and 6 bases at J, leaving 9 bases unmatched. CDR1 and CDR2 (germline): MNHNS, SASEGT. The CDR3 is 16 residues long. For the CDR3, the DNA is TGTGCCAGCAGTGGACCAGGGGGGATTAGTAATTCACCCCTCCACTTT. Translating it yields CASSGPGGISNSPLHF.

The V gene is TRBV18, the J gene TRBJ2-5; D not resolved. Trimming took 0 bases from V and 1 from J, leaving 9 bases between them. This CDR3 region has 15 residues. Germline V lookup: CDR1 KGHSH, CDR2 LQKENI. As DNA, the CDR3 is TGTGCCAGCTCACCACCTCGGCAGGCCCAAGAGACCCAGTACTTC. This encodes CASSPPRQAQETQYF.

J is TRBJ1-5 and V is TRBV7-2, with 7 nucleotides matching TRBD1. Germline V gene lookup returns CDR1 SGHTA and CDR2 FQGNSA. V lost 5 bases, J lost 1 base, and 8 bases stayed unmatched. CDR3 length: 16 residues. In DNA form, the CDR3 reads TGTGCCAGCAGCGCTACGACAGGGCTGAGCAATCAGCCCCAGCATTTT. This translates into CASSATTGLSNQPQHF.

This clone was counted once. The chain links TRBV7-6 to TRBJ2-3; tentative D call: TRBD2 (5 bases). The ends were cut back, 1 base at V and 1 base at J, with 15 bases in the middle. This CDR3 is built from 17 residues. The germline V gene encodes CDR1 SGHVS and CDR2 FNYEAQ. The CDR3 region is CASSLGAGVSGTDTQYF. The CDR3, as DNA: TGTGCCAGCAGCTTAGGGGCCGGGGTCTCTGGCACAGATACGCAGTATTTT. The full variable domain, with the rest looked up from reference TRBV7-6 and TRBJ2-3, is GAGVSQSPRYKVTKRGQDVALRCDPISGHVSLYWYRQALGQGPEFLTYFNYEAQQDKSGLPNDRFSAERPEGSISTLTIQRTEQRDSAMYRCASSLGAGVSGTDTQYFGPGTRLTVL.

The CDR3 coding sequence is TGTGCCACCAGCAGAGACCAACAGGGGGCTTTCTTT. Translating it yields CATSRDQQGAFF. The V call is TRBV15, the J call TRBJ1-1; 7 bases match TRBD1. Trimming cost V 0 bases and J 11 bases; bases outside gene matches: 3. From germline, CDR1 is LNHNV and CDR2 YYDKDF (reference sequence). The CDR3 contains 12 residues.

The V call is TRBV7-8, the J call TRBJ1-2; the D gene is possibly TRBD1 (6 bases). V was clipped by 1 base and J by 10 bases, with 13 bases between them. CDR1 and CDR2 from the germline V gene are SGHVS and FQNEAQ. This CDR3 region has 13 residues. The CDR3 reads CASSLGRQGNYTF. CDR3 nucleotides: TGTGCCAGCAGCTTAGGTCGTCAGGGGAACTACACCTTC.

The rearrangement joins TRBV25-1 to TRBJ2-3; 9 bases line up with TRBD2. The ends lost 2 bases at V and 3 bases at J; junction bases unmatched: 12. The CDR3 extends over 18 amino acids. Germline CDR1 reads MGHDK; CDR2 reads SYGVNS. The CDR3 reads CASSEPRGAGGGTDTQYF. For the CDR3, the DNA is TGTGCCAGCAGTGAACCCCGGGGAGCGGGGGGCGGGACAGATACGCAGTATTTT.

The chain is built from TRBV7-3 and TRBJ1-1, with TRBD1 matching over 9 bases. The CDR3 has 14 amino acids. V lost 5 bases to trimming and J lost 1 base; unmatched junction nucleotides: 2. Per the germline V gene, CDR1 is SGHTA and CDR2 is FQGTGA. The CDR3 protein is CASSQQGANTEAFF. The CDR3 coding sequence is TGTGCCAGCAGCCAACAGGGGGCGAACACTGAAGCTTTCTTT.